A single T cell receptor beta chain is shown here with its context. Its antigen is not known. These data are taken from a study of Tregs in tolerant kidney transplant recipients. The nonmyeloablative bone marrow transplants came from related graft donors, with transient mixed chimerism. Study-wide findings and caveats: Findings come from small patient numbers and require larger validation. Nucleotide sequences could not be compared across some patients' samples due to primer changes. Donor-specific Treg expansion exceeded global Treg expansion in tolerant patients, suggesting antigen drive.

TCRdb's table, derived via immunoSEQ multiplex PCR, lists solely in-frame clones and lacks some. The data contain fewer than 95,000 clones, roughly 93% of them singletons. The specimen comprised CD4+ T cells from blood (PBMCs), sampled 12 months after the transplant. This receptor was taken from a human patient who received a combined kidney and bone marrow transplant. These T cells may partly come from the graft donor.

CDR3 bases: TGTGCCAGCAGTCCGCGGACAGGGGGGAACGAGCAGTACTTC. Translation: CASSPRTGGNEQYF. The chain carries TRBV6-6 and TRBJ2-7; the match to TRBD1 covers 10 bases. The CDR3 is 14 amino acids. CDR1 and CDR2 (germline): MNHNY, SVGAGI (reference sequence). Germline trimming cut 5 bases from V and 5 bases from J; bases unmatched to any gene: 6.